This T cell receptor beta chain was obtained from a study of blood T cell repertoires in COVID-19. Some clones are missing from TCRdb's copy, which holds only in-frame ones; the method was immunoSEQ multiplex PCR. Of under 200,000 clones in the sample, around 89% were seen once. Cohort 3 recovery required two negative PCRs, clearance, or symptom resolution. The germline gives CDR1 LNHDA, CDR2 SQIVND (reference sequence). V trimming: 5 bases; J trimming: 2 bases; junction bases outside the gene matches: 2. The CDR3 length is 14 residues. The V and J genes are TRBV19 and TRBJ1-2, with 10 bases aligning to TRBD1. The TCR originated in a woman in her forties or fifties who had recovered from COVID-19. Input material: PBMCs or T cells enriched from blood (not recorded which). The CDR3 here is CASSVGQGNYGYTF. DNA for the CDR3: TGTGCCAGTAGTGTGGGACAGGGGAACTATGGCTACACCTTC.